Below, 5 T cell receptor beta chains from the same sample are listed, as sequenced in a study of CD8 T cells in ankylosing spondylitis. One entry per CDR3 protein, called by TCRdb with MiXCR from the 5' RACE reads. This sample has about 400,000 distinct CDR3 sequences, with 20% to 25% found just once. General study findings and limits: Made up of under ten highly homologous variants, a TCR beta motif appeared characteristic of ankylosing spondylitis blood.

These receptors lack a known antigen. Sequencing was done on a sample of blood, either unsorted or a sorted T cell fraction (not recorded which). All receptors come from a male donor with ankylosing spondylitis.

The chain carries TRBV28 and TRBJ2-3, with 7 positions matching TRBD1. Looked up from germline, CDR1 is MDHEN and CDR2 is SYDVKM. There are 15 residues in the CDR3. With V trimmed by 5 bases and J by 2 bases, 7 bases remained unmatched. CDR3 sequence: CASSHRQGLTDTQYF. In DNA, the CDR3 is TGTGCCAGCAGTCATAGACAGGGCCTCACAGATACGCAGTATTTT.

This clonotype has more than one count but fewer than ten. The V and J genes are TRBV7-9 and TRBJ2-1; TRBD2 matches 8 bases. The length of the CDR3 is 15 residues. V trimming: 2 bases; J trimming: 8 bases; junction bases outside the gene matches: 8. Per the germline V gene, CDR1 is SEHNR and CDR2 is FQNEAQ (reference sequence). The CDR3 coding sequence is TGTGCCAGCAGCTTATCGAGACTAGCGACCCATGAGCAGTTCTTC. Amino acids: CASSLSRLATHEQFF.

The chain recombines TRBV6-6 with TRBJ1-2; D gene unclear. CDR3 length equals 13 residues. V shed 7 bases and J shed 8 bases, with 17 bases lying between them. CDR1 is MNHNY, CDR2 SVGAGI, per germline (reference sequence). The CDR3 sequence is CASISDGAGGYTF. The CDR3 DNA reads as TGTGCCAGCATCTCGGACGGCGCCGGGGGCTACACCTTC.

CDR3 coding DNA: TGTGCCTGGAGTCTACTACAAAACAATGAGCAGTTCTTC. It translates to CAWSLLQNNEQFF. The rearrangement uses TRBV30 and TRBJ2-1, with D unresolved. CDR1 is GTSNPN and CDR2 is SVGIG in the germline V gene (reference sequence). The CDR3 is made up of 13 amino acids. The V gene lost 2 bases and the J gene lost 5 bases, with 10 bases spanning the gap.

The V and J genes are TRBV4-3 and TRBJ1-1; no clear D. Germline V CDR1 and CDR2: LGHNA, YSLEER. The V end was cut by 0 bases, the J end by 3 bases, with 11 bases between. The CDR3 loop spans 15 amino acids. The CDR3 reads CASSQDVVVDTEAFF. The CDR3 nucleotides read TGCGCCAGCAGCCAAGATGTGGTAGTGGACACTGAAGCTTTCTTT.